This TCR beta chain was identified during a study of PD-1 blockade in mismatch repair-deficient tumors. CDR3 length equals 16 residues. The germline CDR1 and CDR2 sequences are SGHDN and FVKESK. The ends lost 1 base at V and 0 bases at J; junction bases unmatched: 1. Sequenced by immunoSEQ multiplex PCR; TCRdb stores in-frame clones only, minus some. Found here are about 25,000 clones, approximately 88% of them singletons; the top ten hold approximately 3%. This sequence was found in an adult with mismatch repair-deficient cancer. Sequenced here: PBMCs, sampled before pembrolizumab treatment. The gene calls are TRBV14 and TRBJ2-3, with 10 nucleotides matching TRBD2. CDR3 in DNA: TGTGCCAGCAGCCAAGTGGGACTAGCGAGCACAGATACGCAGTATTTT. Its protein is CASSQVGLASTDTQYF.